These T cell receptor beta chains were read from a single sample in a study of cytomegalovirus exposure and HLA in healthy donors. Assay: immunoSEQ multiplex PCR; the TCRdb copy retains only in-frame clones and omits some. Found here are around 160,000 clones, around 90% of them singletons; the top ten hold approximately 3%. The sequenced material came from PBMCs. The receptors were sampled from a woman aged 18-29 years in good health and CMV-seropositive. CDR3s include the opening cysteine and the closing phenylalanine or tryptophan. D genes are given only for firm matches. A clone size is listed for some rows: how often the clone was seen (once, few, many), or a class if it is expanded.

clone_size	d_call	v_call	cdr3_length	j_call	cdr3_nt	cdr3_aa
NA	NA	TRBV5-1	14	TRBJ1-4	TGCGCCAGCAGCTTGGAGGGGGCTAATGAAAAACTGTTTTTT	CASSLEGANEKLFF
NA	NA	TRBV6-1	15	TRBJ1-5	TGTGCCAGCAGATCACCCGGGACACACAATCAGCCCCAGCATTTT	CASRSPGTHNQPQHF
NA	TRBD2	TRBV4-1	17	TRBJ2-1	TGCGCCAGCCCCTCCCTCGGGACTAGCGGGGTCTACAATGAGCAGTTCTTC	CASPSLGTSGVYNEQFF
NA	NA	TRBV28	13	TRBJ2-5	TGTGCCAGCAGCCTAAATCCGAGAGAGACCCAGTACTTC	CASSLNPRETQYF
NA	TRBD1	TRBV7-2	15	TRBJ2-7	TGTGCCAGCAGCTCCCCAGAGCAGGGGGCCTACGAGCAGTACTTC	CASSSPEQGAYEQYF
NA	TRBD2	TRBV5-6	14	TRBJ2-7	TGTGCCAGCAGCGTACTAGCGGGAGGCTACGAGCAGTACTTC	CASSVLAGGYEQYF
NA	TRBD2	TRBV5-4	15	TRBJ2-7	TGTGCCAGCAGTCCTAGCGGGAGGGCCTCGTACGAGCAGTACTTC	CASSPSGRASYEQYF
NA	NA	TRBV7-9	11	TRBJ2-5	TGTGCCAGCAGCTTTGGCGAGACCCAGTACTTC	CASSFGETQYF
once	NA	TRBV18	15	TRBJ2-6	TGTGCCAGCTCTCTTATAGCGTTTGGGGCCAACGTCCTGACTTTC	CASSLIAFGANVLTF
few	TRBD1	TRBV4-1	13	TRBJ2-7	TGCGCCAGCAGCCGGAATACAGGGGCCGAGCAGTACTTC	CASSRNTGAEQYF
NA	NA	TRBV4-3	14	TRBJ2-1	TGCGCCAGCAGCCAAGATGACTCAAGCAATGAGCAGTTCTTC	CASSQDDSSNEQFF
NA	TRBD2	TRBV4-2	15	TRBJ2-1	TGTGCCAGCAGCGGGAGCGGGAGGCAGTACAATGAGCAGTTCTTC	CASSGSGRQYNEQFF
NA	TRBD1	TRBV5-6	15	TRBJ1-6	TGTGCCAGCAGCCGCCCGACAGGGAACCATTCACCCCTCCACTTT	CASSRPTGNHSPLHF
once	TRBD1	TRBV5-1	13	TRBJ1-1	TGCGCCAGCACGGGACAGGGGTTTTCTGAAGCTTTCTTT	CASTGQGFSEAFF
NA	TRBD1	TRBV2	16	TRBJ1-2	TGTGCCAGCAGTGAAGCTACCGACAGGGAGGAGGATGGCTACACCTTC	CASSEATDREEDGYTF
NA	TRBD2	TRBV9	16	TRBJ2-1	TGTGCCAGCACCGTGGGGGGGACTAGCGGTTACAATGAGCAGTTCTTC	CASTVGGTSGYNEQFF
NA	NA	TRBV5-1	14	TRBJ2-7	TGCGCCAGCAGCTTGTCGACTAGTCTCCACGAGCAGTACTTC	CASSLSTSLHEQYF
NA	NA	TRBV29-1	13	TRBJ2-1	TGCAGCGTTCGGGGGATCGCCTACAATGAGCAGTTCTTC	CSVRGIAYNEQFF
NA	TRBD1	TRBV25-1	15	TRBJ1-1	TGTGCCAGCAGTGAAGCCCACAGGGGGGACACTGAAGCTTTCTTT	CASSEAHRGDTEAFF
NA	TRBD1	TRBV12-5	14	TRBJ1-1	TGTGCTAGTCACAGGGACAGGATGAACACTGAAGCTTTCTTT	CASHRDRMNTEAFF
NA	NA	TRBV29-1	13	TRBJ2-5	TGCAGCGTTGAACCCGGACAGCAAGAGACCCAGTACTTC	CSVEPGQQETQYF
NA	TRBD2	TRBV4-2	16	TRBJ2-7	TGTGCCAGCAGCCAACACCGGGGGGACCCGCCCCGGGAGCAGTACTTC	CASSQHRGDPPREQYF
NA	NA	TRBV7-9	15	TRBJ2-1	TGTGCCAGCAGCCCTAGGGGGGGTTTCTACAATGAGCAGTTCTTC	CASSPRGGFYNEQFF
NA	NA	TRBV4-2	13	TRBJ2-1	TGTGCCAGCAGCCAAGCTCTTGACAATGAGCAGTTCTTC	CASSQALDNEQFF
NA	TRBD2	TRBV9	15	TRBJ2-1	TGTGCCGGGGCGGCCGGGGCTAGCGGGAACAATGAGCAGTTCTTC	CAGAAGASGNNEQFF
NA	TRBD2	TRBV6-6	15	TRBJ2-7	TGTGCCAGCATGAGCCCTAGCGGGGCGTCCTACGAGCAGTACTTC	CASMSPSGASYEQYF
NA	NA	TRBV4-1	16	TRBJ1-2	TGCGCCAGCAGCCCGTTCTGGAAGGGGGATGGCTATGGCTACACCTTC	CASSPFWKGDGYGYTF
once	NA	TRBV10-2	13	TRBJ2-7	TGCGCCAGCAAAGGACTGACCTTCTACGAGCAGTACTTC	CASKGLTFYEQYF
NA	TRBD2	TRBV10-2	15	TRBJ2-1	TGCGCCAGCAGACGAACTAGCGGGGGGGCGGGTGAGCAGTTCTTC	CASRRTSGGAGEQFF
NA	TRBD1	TRBV5-1	16	TRBJ2-7	TGCGCCAGCAGCTTTGGGGGCTCCCGGGACAGGGTCGAGCAGTACTTC	CASSFGGSRDRVEQYF
NA	TRBD2	TRBV7-6	15	TRBJ2-3	TGTGCCAGCAGCTATGCTAGCGGGACTGGGGGTACGCAGTATTTT	CASSYASGTGGTQYF
NA	TRBD1	TRBV2	15	TRBJ1-1	TGTGCCAGCAAGAGTACAGGGGGTTTGAACACTGAAGCTTTCTTT	CASKSTGGLNTEAFF
NA	TRBD2	TRBV10-2	17	TRBJ2-5	TGCGCCAGCAGTGAGTCGGGGACTAGCGGGGGACAAGAGACCCAGTACTTC	CASSESGTSGGQETQYF